The 17 T cell receptor beta chains given below trace back to one sample, sequenced in a study of CXCR3-negative and CXCR3-positive naive CD8 T cells (dated by TCRdb to between 2019 and 2020). No antigen has been assigned to these receptors. General conclusions and limits of the study: TRB CDR3s from CXCR3-positive naive cells showed higher hydrophobicity (lower Kidera factor 4), lower energy, and higher strength and volume indices than CXCR3-negative naive cells.

The listed sequencing device is NextSeq 550. The Human TCR Profiling Kit (MiLaboratory) was used to make UMI-labeled 5' RACE TRB cDNA libraries. TCRdb reprocessed the reads into one record per CDR3 protein sequence, lacking DNA. The sample's clone listing holds some 130,000 distinct CDR3 sequences. Clones ranked in the top ten supply roughly 0.6% of the sample. Material: naive CXCR3+ CD8+ T cells from blood. According to the study, the label for this sample's cell subset or site signals: CD45RO-CCR7+CD27+CD95- naive CD8+ T cells expressing CXCR3 (TNR3+). These receptors all stem from a human donor in good health. Some clones in this sample may be carry-over from other donors' samples.

CDR3 region: CASRGWSLQETQYF. This chain connects TRBV2 to TRBJ2-5. The germline gives CDR1 SNHLY, CDR2 FYNNEI. The CDR3 loop spans 14 amino acids.

CDR3: CASSSSLADEQFF. The chain employs TRBV7-9 and TRBJ2-1. Germline CDR1 reads SEHNR; CDR2 reads FQNEAQ (reference sequence). CDR3 length: 13 amino acids.

The chain uses TRBV28 and TRBJ2-3; TCRdb's D gene call, TRBD2, goes unchecked for lack of DNA. CDR1 MDHEN and CDR2 SYDVKM come from the germline V gene. CDR3 length: 17 amino acids. CDR3: CASSRLAGGPIGDTQYF. Complete variable domain (other parts from reference TRBV28 and TRBJ2-3): DVKVTQSSRYLVKRTGEKVFLECVQDMDHENMFWYRQDPGLGLRLIYFSYDVKMKEKGDIPEGYSVSREKKERFSLILESASTNQTSMYLCASSRLAGGPIGDTQYFGPGTRLTVL.

CDR3 sequence reads: CASSFAGAEQYF. The chain is built from TRBV5-1 and TRBJ2-7; the TCRdb D gene call, TRBD1, has no DNA to confirm it. From germline, CDR1 is SGHRS and CDR2 YFSETQ. CDR3 length equals 12 residues.

CDR3 sequence reads: CASSPVTETYNEQFF. J is TRBJ2-1 and V is TRBV6-2 or TRBV6-3; TCRdb lists TRBD1, though no DNA is available to test this call. Germline CDR1 reads MNHEY; CDR2 reads SVGEGT. CDR3 length equals 15 residues.

This chain links TRBV29-1 with TRBJ2-5; without DNA, the TCRdb call of TRBD2 cannot be checked. This CDR3 comprises 13 residues. Germline CDR1 reads SQVTM; CDR2 reads ANQGSEA. The CDR3 loop is CSVEVLAGETQYF.

The chain links TRBV4-1 to TRBJ2-7; TCRdb gives TRBD2 as the D gene, but with no DNA this cannot be confirmed. This CDR3 contains 15 residues. In germline, CDR1 is MGHRA, CDR2 YSYEKL. CDR3 sequence: CASSQVRGAAYEQYF.

The V call is TRBV18, the J call TRBJ1-5; with no DNA, the TCRdb D assignment of TRBD1 cannot be verified. This CDR3 comprises 17 residues. Germline V lookup: CDR1 KGHSH, CDR2 LQKENI. The CDR3 reads CASSPSTGPGSNQPQHF.

The gene calls are TRBV28 and TRBJ2-7; TCRdb names TRBD1, which stays unverified in the absence of DNA. The CDR3 sequence is 14 residues long. Germline CDR1 is MDHEN and CDR2 is SYDVKM. The CDR3 loop reads CASSFRGGIYEQYF.

This chain's CDR3 is CSATTGGKKTQYF. The chain couples TRBV20-1 to TRBJ2-5; TCRdb designates TRBD1, a call that cannot be tested without DNA. Germline values: CDR1 DFQATT, CDR2 SNEGSKA (reference sequence). The CDR3 is made up of 13 amino acids.

The J gene is TRBJ2-1, the V gene TRBV6-2 or TRBV6-3. The CDR3 sequence is 13 residues long. Germline V CDR1 and CDR2: MNHEY, SVGEGT. CDR3 amino acids: CASSSYLNNEQFF.

This rearrangement joins TRBV29-1 to TRBJ2-3; TCRdb lists TRBD2, though no DNA is available to test this call. Germline CDR1 reads SQVTM; CDR2 reads ANQGSEA. The CDR3 spans 16 residues. CDR3 sequence reads: CSVPPLASLITDTQYF.

This chain joins TRBV13 and TRBJ1-2; there is no DNA to check the TCRdb D call of TRBD1. Germline assignment: CDR1 PRHDT and CDR2 FYEKMQ (reference sequence). This CDR3 comprises 14 residues. This CDR3 reads CASSWDRGSDGYTF. The whole variable domain, remainder taken from reference TRBV13 and TRBJ1-2, is AAGVIQSPRHLIKEKRETATLKCYPIPRHDTVYWYQQGPGQDPQFLISFYEKMQSDKGSIPDRFSAQQFSDYHSELNMSSLELGDSALYFCASSWDRGSDGYTFGSGTRLTVV.

J is TRBJ2-2 and V is TRBV28. The CDR3 spans 17 residues. From germline, CDR1 is MDHEN and CDR2 SYDVKM. This chain's CDR3 is CASSFQASHARTGELFF.

This chain's CDR3 is CASSLKQGRSGELFF. This chain uses TRBV5-1 with TRBJ2-2; the D call of TRBD1 rests on TCRdb alone, since no DNA is present to check it. Germline assignment: CDR1 SGHRS and CDR2 YFSETQ. The CDR3 loop spans 15 amino acids. Full variable domain (remainder filled in from reference TRBV5-1 and TRBJ2-2): KAGVTQTPRYLIKTRGQQVTLSCSPISGHRSVSWYQQTPGQGLQFLFEYFSETQRNKGNFPGRFSGRQFSNSRSEMNVSTLELGDSALYLCASSLKQGRSGELFFGEGSRLTVL.

The chain combines TRBV14 with TRBJ1-1. The CDR3 sequence is 13 residues long. Germline V CDR1 and CDR2: SGHDN, FVKESK. This CDR3 is CASSRGRITEAFF. The complete variable domain, with remaining parts taken from reference TRBV14 and TRBJ1-1, reads EAGVTQFPSHSVIEKGQTVTLRCDPISGHDNLYWYRRVMGKEIKFLLHFVKESKQDESGMPNNRFLAERTGGTYSTLKVQPAELEDSGVYFCASSRGRITEAFFGQGTRLTVV.

The chain joins TRBV4-1 to TRBJ2-1; TCRdb gives TRBD2 as the D gene, but with no DNA this cannot be confirmed. This CDR3 is built from 17 residues. Germline V gives CDR1 MGHRA, CDR2 YSYEKL. The CDR3: CASSQMVAGGPGNEQFF.